This entry describes one T cell receptor (beta chain). The data are from a study of T cells expressing NK-cell markers. TCRdb re-called the 5' RACE reads and shows each CDR3 protein once, DNA omitted. Recorded here are about 550,000 distinct CDR3 sequences; the top ten clones represent around 4%. Germline CDR1 is SGHAT and CDR2 is FQNNGV. CDR3 length equals 15 residues. This sequence joins TRBV11-2 and TRBJ2-1; TCRdb proposes TRBD1, but this gene call is untestable without DNA. The sequence came from a young man in good health. The specimen was blood T cells: a sorted CD56 or NKG2C T cell subset, CD4+ or CD8+ T cells, or bulk PBMC T cells (not recorded which). The CDR3 sequence is CASSLVGTLYNEQFF.